Reported below is one T cell receptor (beta chain). Its antigen is currently unknown. These data belong to a study of cytomegalovirus exposure and HLA in healthy donors. Study-wide results and caveats: The authors later linked a missense DCLRE1C variant to TCR beta V- and J-gene trimming.

Primers for the PCR totalled 60 Vbeta and 13 Jbeta. The repertoire was sequenced with immunoSEQ multiplex PCR; TCRdb's copy has only in-frame clones and lacks some. This sample contains about 48,000 clones. This CDR3 spans 14 amino acids. The V segment lost 8 bases and the J segment 2 bases; nucleotides outside the gene matches: 6. Germline V gene sequence: CDR1 MNHNY, CDR2 SVGAGI (reference sequence). Sequencing was done on a sample of PBMCs. The sequence was collected from a woman between 40 and 50 years old in good health and CMV-seronegative. V and J are TRBV6-6 and TRBJ2-3, with TRBD1 matching over 8 bases. The CDR3 nucleotides are TGTGCCAGCGGACAGGGTCCTAACACAGATACGCAGTATTTT. It is translated as CASGQGPNTDTQYF.